Below, 25 T cell receptor beta chains from the same sample are listed, as sequenced in a study of OX40 agonist ivuxolimab in advanced cancers. Library preparation employed the immunoSEQ multiplex PCR assay. Drawn from immuneACCESS, this table holds only the in-frame rearrangements with V and J called that TCRdb kept. Clones are partly lost; checked studies trace under half to an unresolved V gene and leave the rest unexplained. Present in this sample are some 49,000 clones, about 88% of which were seen just once. Of the sample, less than 60% falls within the top ten clones. The starting material was CD4+ or CD8+ T cells sorted from blood, obtained in a trial of the OX40 agonist ivuxolimab. The receptors shown here come from an adult with an advanced solid tumor such as melanoma, head and neck, liver or kidney cancer.

This chain links TRBV6-1 with TRBJ1-4; 9 bases match TRBD1. Germline V gene lookup returns CDR1 MNHNS and CDR2 SASEGT. With V trimmed by 4 bases and J by 7 bases, 10 bases remained unmatched. This CDR3 comprises 16 residues. The CDR3: CASSGETGTGREKLFF. The CDR3 nucleotides read TGTGCCAGCAGTGGCGAAACCGGGACAGGGCGTGAAAAACTGTTTTTT.

V gene TRBV6-1 combines with J gene TRBJ2-2; D unresolved. This CDR3 is built from 15 residues. V shed 0 bases and J shed 2 bases, with 7 bases lying between them. Germline CDR1 and CDR2: MNHNS and SASEGT. The CDR3 here is CASSEAHDNTGELFF. In DNA, the CDR3 is TGTGCCAGCAGTGAAGCGCATGACAACACCGGGGAGCTGTTTTTT.

This clone has just a few counts. The V call is TRBV6-5, the J call TRBJ2-7; tentatively, D is TRBD2 (5 bases). This CDR3 has 15 residues. From germline, CDR1 is MNHEY and CDR2 SVGAGI. The V end was cut by 2 bases, the J end by 0 bases, with 11 bases between. CDR3: CASSYAKLDSYEQYF. The CDR3 region has the DNA TGTGCCAGCAGTTACGCGAAACTAGACTCCTACGAGCAGTACTTC.

This clone has just a few counts. The chain joins TRBV28 to TRBJ2-2; no definite D call. The CDR3 is made up of 14 amino acids. With 3 bases removed from V and 1 base from J, the gap between germline ends came to 6 bases. CDR1 is MDHEN and CDR2 is SYDVKM in the germline V gene. CDR3 sequence reads: CASSLLLNTGELFF. The CDR3 DNA reads as TGTGCCAGCAGTTTGCTGTTGAACACCGGGGAGCTGTTTTTT.

This chain joins TRBV29-1 and TRBJ2-5; tentatively, D is TRBD1 or TRBD2 (5 bases each). Germline CDR1 reads SQVTM; CDR2 reads ANQGSEA. Trimming cost V 5 bases and J 11 bases, with 15 bases left between them. The length of the CDR3 is 11 residues. The CDR3 nucleotides are TGCAGCGTTTTAAGGGTGGGGGAGCAGTACTTC. The encoded protein is CSVLRVGEQYF.

This clone was seen a single time. The rearrangement joins TRBV5-4 to TRBJ2-3, with TRBD2 identical over 11 bases. From germline, CDR1 is SGHNT and CDR2 YYREEE (reference sequence). J lost 5 bases, V lost 2 bases, and 4 bases had no gene match. This CDR3 spans 15 amino acids. The CDR3 nucleotides are TGTGCCAGCAGCTTTAGCGGGGGGGCCGGAGATACGCAGTATTTT. Protein sequence: CASSFSGGAGDTQYF.

This rearrangement joins TRBV7-9 to TRBJ2-5; 8 bases fit TRBD1. V was clipped by 1 base and J by 5 bases; unmatched bases: 3. CDR1 and CDR2 from the germline V gene are SEHNR and FQNEAQ (reference sequence). CDR3 length: 14 amino acids. Written as DNA, the CDR3 is TGTGCCAGCAGCTTAGAAACAGGGGGGGAGACCCAGTACTTC. It encodes CASSLETGGETQYF. Looking up the rest from reference TRBV7-9 and TRBJ2-5 gives the full variable domain: DTGVSQNPRHKITKRGQNVTFRCDPISEHNRLYWYRQTLGQGPEFLTYFQNEAQLEKSRLLSDRFSAERPKGSFSTLEIQRTEQGDSAMYLCASSLETGGETQYFGPGTRLLVL.

CDR3 region: CASSQDFRDRSTDTQYF. The CDR3 DNA reads TGTGCCAGCAGCCAAGATTTCCGGGACAGGAGCACAGATACGCAGTATTTT. The V call is TRBV14, the J call TRBJ2-3; 8 bases line up with TRBD1. The germline V gene encodes CDR1 SGHDN and CDR2 FVKESK. The CDR3 extends over 17 amino acids. V lost 0 bases, J lost 0 bases, and 5 bases stayed unmatched.

The chain employs TRBV5-1 and TRBJ2-5; D is perhaps TRBD2 (5 bases). The length of the CDR3 is 12 residues. Trimming shortened V by 2 bases and J by 4 bases, and 6 bases separated the two germline ends. Germline V lookup: CDR1 SGHRS, CDR2 YFSETQ. The CDR3 DNA is TGCGCCAGCAGCTTCCGGGGAGAGACCCAGTACTTC. Residues: CASSFRGETQYF.

This sequence joins TRBV6-4 and TRBJ1-1; no definite D call. Germline V CDR1 and CDR2: MRHNA, SNTAGT. CDR3 length: 18 residues. V was clipped by 0 bases and J by 0 bases, with 17 bases between them. The CDR3 spells CASSDSSLRADMNTEAFF. The CDR3 coding sequence is TGTGCCAGCAGTGACTCTTCCCTGCGGGCAGACATGAACACTGAAGCTTTCTTT.

The V call is TRBV19, the J call TRBJ2-3; D is perhaps TRBD2 (6 bases). CDR1 and CDR2 from the germline V gene are LNHDA and SQIVND (reference sequence). V lost 5 bases, J lost 0 bases, and 12 bases lay in between. The CDR3 loop spans 15 amino acids. CDR3 protein: CASSSLALSTDTQYF. Written as DNA, the CDR3 is TGTGCCAGTAGTTCTCTAGCGCTGAGCACAGATACGCAGTATTTT.

This clone has only one observation. This rearrangement joins TRBV10-2 to TRBJ2-7, with a possible D match to TRBD1 (5 bases). The V and J ends lost 2 bases and 1 base respectively, with 12 bases between them. This CDR3 is 15 amino acids long. Germline V gene sequence: CDR1 WSHSY, CDR2 SAAADI. CDR3: CASSEMSGNSYEQYF. The CDR3 bases are TGCGCCAGCAGTGAGATGTCAGGGAATTCCTACGAGCAGTACTTC.

This chain connects TRBV10-2 to TRBJ1-2; tentatively, D is TRBD1 (5 bases). The CDR3 runs to 14 residues. V was shortened by 3 bases and J by 1 base, with 9 bases between the two germline ends. Germline-derived CDR1 and CDR2 are WSHSY and SAAADI. CDR3 sequence (DNA): TGCGCCAGCAGTGACAATGGGGGTAACTATGGCTACACCTTC. Protein: CASSDNGGNYGYTF.

This clone came up once. This sequence joins TRBV28 and TRBJ2-3, with 7 positions matching TRBD2. With V trimmed by 3 bases and J by 1 base, 16 bases remained unmatched. CDR1 and CDR2 (germline): MDHEN, SYDVKM. The CDR3 extends over 19 amino acids. The DNA of the CDR3 is TGTGCCAGCAGTTTTAGGAGGGAGCGGGGTGGGGCACGCACAGATACGCAGTATTTT. It specifies CASSFRRERGGARTDTQYF.

The chain has TRBV7-2 and TRBJ1-5; D unresolved. Trimming shortened V by 6 bases and J by 5 bases, and 8 bases separated the two germline ends. Per the germline V gene, CDR1 is SGHTA and CDR2 is FQGNSA. The CDR3 runs to 12 residues. CDR3 in amino acids: CASSWRDQPQHF. CDR3 nucleotide sequence: TGTGCCAGCAGTTGGCGTGATCAGCCCCAGCATTTT.

The CDR3 loop is CASSPTGARNTIYF. Here the CDR3 DNA reads TGTGCCAGCAGTCCGACCGGGGCAAGGAACACCATATATTTT. The V call is TRBV27, the J call TRBJ1-3; weak D call: TRBD1 (5 bases). Germline V gene lookup returns CDR1 MNHEY and CDR2 SMNVEV (reference sequence). V was pared by 5 bases and J by 7 bases, with 15 bases between. The CDR3 length is 14 residues.

CDR3 sequence (DNA): TGTGCCAGTAGTATAGAATCCGTAAACTATGAGCAGTTCTTC. It codes for CASSIESVNYEQFF. The chain uses TRBV19 and TRBJ2-1; the D is unclear. CDR1 is LNHDA, CDR2 SQIVND, per germline (reference sequence). Trimming pared 0 bases from V and 8 bases from J, leaving 11 bases between. CDR3 length: 14 amino acids.

Comment on this clone: This same CDR3 is encoded by further DNA sequences in the sample. The chain combines TRBV27 with TRBJ2-5, with D unresolved. Germline CDR1 MNHEY, CDR2 SMNVEV (reference sequence). The CDR3 covers 12 residues. Trimming removed 1 base at V and 4 bases at J, with 4 bases between. The CDR3 loop is CASSLLGETQYF. The CDR3 DNA follows: TGTGCCAGCAGTTTATTAGGAGAGACCCAGTACTTC.

This CDR3 is CASSFGGEETQYF. CDR3 DNA: TGTGCCAGCAGCTTTGGGGGGGAAGAGACCCAGTACTTC. This chain connects TRBV7-9 to TRBJ2-5, with 7 bases identical to TRBD2. The germline gives CDR1 SEHNR, CDR2 FQNEAQ (reference sequence). The CDR3 loop spans 13 amino acids. Trimming removed 3 bases from V and 3 bases from J; junction bases left unmatched: 1.

Concerning this clone: Its ends do not fully match the called genes, so a read error is possible. The rearrangement joins TRBV6-5 to TRBJ1-2; D is undetermined. Germline values: CDR1 MNHEY, CDR2 SVGAGI. This CDR3 spans 14 amino acids. The CDR3 spells CAGSYSGPPFGYTF. CDR3 sequence (DNA): TGTGCCGGCAGTTACTCCGGACCGCCCTTTGGCTACACCTTC.

V usage is TRBV27 and J usage is TRBJ2-2; weak D call: TRBD1 (7 bases). Germline V CDR1 and CDR2: MNHEY, SMNVEV (reference sequence). The V and J ends lost 8 bases and 4 bases respectively, with 14 bases between them. The CDR3 loop spans 14 amino acids. CDR3 residues: CASAGQLITGELFF. In DNA form, the CDR3 reads TGTGCCAGCGCGGGACAGCTAATCACCGGGGAGCTGTTTTTT.

This clone was found a few times. The chain employs TRBV4-2 and TRBJ2-7, with 7 bases matching TRBD1. Germline loops: CDR1 LGHNA, CDR2 YNFKEQ. This CDR3 is built from 15 residues. V dropped 2 bases and J dropped 5; count of bases not matched to a gene: 9. CDR3 sequence: CASSQRDRGKDEQYF. The CDR3, as DNA: TGTGCCAGCAGCCAAAGGGACAGAGGGAAAGACGAGCAGTACTTC.

The gene calls are TRBV4-3 and TRBJ1-2, with D possibly being TRBD1 (5 bases). The CDR3 has 16 amino acids. Germline CDR1 and CDR2: LGHNA and YSLEER. Trimming left V 3 bases short and J 4 bases short, with 18 bases between. CDR3 DNA: TGCGCCAGCAGCCACTCTGACAGCCCATCCTTCTATGGCTACACCTTC. Its translation: CASSHSDSPSFYGYTF.

As concerns this clone: A much larger clone differs from this one at a single base, so this may be a read error. The chain links TRBV6-5 to TRBJ1-1, with D maybe TRBD1 (5 bases). This CDR3 contains 15 residues. Trimming cost V 1 base and J 4 bases, with 13 bases left between them. Germline V gives CDR1 MNHEY, CDR2 SVGAGI. CDR3 in amino acids: CASSYFVQGGTEAFF. CDR3 coding DNA: TGTGCCAGCAGTTACTTTGTTCAGGGCGGCACTGAAGCTTTCTTT.

The gene calls are TRBV15 and TRBJ1-5; TRBD1 agrees at 9 bases. This CDR3 comprises 14 residues. Per the germline V gene, CDR1 is LNHNV and CDR2 is YYDKDF (reference sequence). V dropped 6 bases and J dropped 4; count of bases not matched to a gene: 4. The CDR3 DNA sequence: TGTGCCACCAGTTCGACAGGGGGAAATCAGCCCCAGCATTTT. It yields the protein CATSSTGGNQPQHF. The full variable domain, in which reference TRBV15 and TRBJ1-5 provide the parts outside the CDR3, is DAMVIQNPRYQVTQFGKPVTLSCSQTLNHNVMYWYQQKSSQAPKLLFHYYDKDFNNEADTPDNFQSRRPNTSFCFLDIRSPGLGDTAMYLCATSSTGGNQPQHFGDGTRLSIL.